This TCR beta chain was sequenced in a study of blood T cells in healthy people across ages. This clonotype was counted only a few times. The antigen remains undetermined. With 7 bases removed from V and 9 bases from J, the gap between germline ends came to 16 bases. CDR1 and CDR2 (germline): LNHDA, SQIVND (reference sequence). The CDR3 is made up of 13 amino acids. PCR was performed a second time for roughly 7 to 11 cycles using a sample-barcoded 5' primer and a J-beta primer mix. Any given sample supplied a minimum of 3 million CDR3-containing paired-end reads. Via MiXCR, TCRdb re-called the 5' RACE reads, giving one row per CDR3 protein. This repertoire shows roughly 1,700,000 distinct CDR3 sequences, roughly 27% found once; its top ten account for 7.7%. It was ten milliliters of peripheral blood that were drawn from each donor. Whole-study results and caveats: Strong correlation linked observed beta diversity and percent naive T cells. Possibly, changes in expanded clonotypes were confounded because donor CMV status was unknown.

The TCR comes from a woman in her twenties or thirties in good health. The source material was blood. V and J are TRBV19 and TRBJ2-1; D possibly corresponds to TRBD1 (6 bases). The CDR3 here is CASTPAGDGEQFF. The DNA of the CDR3 is TGTGCCAGTACCCCAGCAGGGGATGGTGAGCAGTTCTTC.